Presented here are 19 T cell receptor beta chains from one specimen sequenced in a study of CXCR3-negative and CXCR3-positive naive CD8 T cells. No antigens are known for them. cDNA libraries for TRB were generated by 5' RACE incorporating UMI labels. TCRdb re-called the 5' RACE reads and shows each CDR3 protein once, DNA omitted. The sample table includes under 150,000 distinct CDR3 sequences. Broader study findings: CXCR3-positive naive cells had TRB CDR3s that were more hydrophobic than CXCR3-negative naive cells had.

Material for sequencing was naive CXCR3+ CD8+ T cells from blood. Subset meaning: CD45RO-CCR7+CD27+CD95- naive CD8+ T cells expressing CXCR3 (TNR3+). These receptors all stem from a human donor in good health. Some clones in this sample may be carry-over from other donors' samples.

The V call is TRBV9, the J call TRBJ2-2; the D call of TRBD2 rests on TCRdb alone, since no DNA is present to check it. Germline V lookup: CDR1 SGDLS, CDR2 YYNGEE. The CDR3 runs 19 residues. The CDR3 loop reads CASSDSGTSGRWDTGELFF.

The rearrangement links TRBV27 to TRBJ2-7; TCRdb proposes TRBD2, but this gene call is untestable without DNA. CDR1 and CDR2 from the germline V gene are MNHEY and SMNVEV (reference sequence). The CDR3 is 17 residues long. CDR3 residues: CASGETVASYFSYEQYF.

The CDR3 loop reads CASSGLISGNTIYF. This chain uses TRBV7-9 with TRBJ1-3. The germline V gene encodes CDR1 SEHNR and CDR2 FQNEAQ (reference sequence). The CDR3 is 14 amino acids.

This chain joins TRBV7-9 and TRBJ2-2. The CDR3 runs 15 residues. From germline, CDR1 is SEHNR and CDR2 FQNEAQ (reference sequence). CDR3 in amino acids: CASRLLDADSGELFF.

J is TRBJ2-3 and V is TRBV4-2; TCRdb designates TRBD1, a call that cannot be tested without DNA. The V gene's germline CDR1 is LGHNA and CDR2 YNFKEQ. The CDR3 has 16 amino acids. This CDR3 reads CASSQDWTESTDTQYF.

This sequence joins TRBV10-3 and TRBJ2-7; lacking DNA, the TRBD2 call made by TCRdb goes unchecked. CDR3 length: 19 residues. Germline values: CDR1 ENHRY, CDR2 SYGVKD. This CDR3 reads CAISEAGLAGANVYAEQYF.

The CDR3 region is CSVWEAGEQYF. The chain uses TRBV29-1 and TRBJ2-7; TCRdb designates TRBD2, a call that cannot be tested without DNA. CDR3 length equals 11 residues. Germline V gives CDR1 SQVTM, CDR2 ANQGSEA.

This chain links TRBV14 with TRBJ2-4; TCRdb outputs TRBD2, but without DNA this stays unchecked. The CDR3 extends over 18 amino acids. In germline, CDR1 is SGHDN, CDR2 FVKESK. The CDR3 sequence is CASSQEMGLAGHPNIQYF. Full variable domain (rest looked up from reference TRBV14 and TRBJ2-4): EAGVTQFPSHSVIEKGQTVTLRCDPISGHDNLYWYRRVMGKEIKFLLHFVKESKQDESGMPNNRFLAERTGGTYSTLKVQPAELEDSGVYFCASSQEMGLAGHPNIQYFGAGTRLSVL.

CDR3 sequence reads: CASSPEFDQPQHF. The V call is TRBV7-9, the J call TRBJ1-5. There are 13 residues in the CDR3. CDR1 is SEHNR, CDR2 FQNEAQ, per germline (reference sequence). Filled out from reference TRBV7-9 and TRBJ1-5, the complete variable domain reads DTGVSQNPRHKITKRGQNVTFRCDPISEHNRLYWYRQTLGQGPEFLTYFQNEAQLEKSRLLSDRFSAERPKGSFSTLEIQRTEQGDSAMYLCASSPEFDQPQHFGDGTRLSIL.

The chain joins TRBV7-9 to TRBJ1-1. Looked up from germline, CDR1 is SEHNR and CDR2 is FQNEAQ (reference sequence). This CDR3 comprises 14 residues. CDR3 region: CASSSGPEGTEAFF.

This rearrangement joins TRBV20-1 to TRBJ1-5. Germline CDR1 reads DFQATT; CDR2 reads SNEGSKA (reference sequence). The CDR3 totals 14 residues. This chain's CDR3 is CSARDRRGYQPQHF.

This chain connects TRBV5-1 to TRBJ1-1; checking the TCRdb D call of TRBD1 is not possible without DNA. From germline, CDR1 is SGHRS and CDR2 YFSETQ. CDR3 size: 14 residues. CDR3 residues: CASSAGHWNTEAFF.

The chain joins TRBV5-1 to TRBJ2-1. The V gene's germline CDR1 is SGHRS and CDR2 YFSETQ. The CDR3 is made up of 17 amino acids. The CDR3 loop is CASSPELGLSSYNEQFF.

The chain recombines TRBV7-8 with TRBJ1-5. This CDR3 has 15 amino acids. Per germline, CDR1 SGHVS and CDR2 FQNEAQ. This CDR3 is CASSLASGYNQPQHF. Full variable domain (remainder filled in from reference TRBV7-8 and TRBJ1-5): GAGVSQSPRYKVAKRGQDVALRCDPISGHVSLFWYQQALGQGPEFLTYFQNEAQLDKSGLPSDRFFAERPEGSVSTLKIQRTQQEDSAVYLCASSLASGYNQPQHFGDGTRLSIL.

The CDR3 loop is CASSVGGGRQETQYF. The V gene is TRBV9, the J gene TRBJ2-5; the D gene TCRdb calls, TRBD2, cannot be checked with no DNA. The CDR3 is made up of 15 amino acids. Germline V gene sequence: CDR1 SGDLS, CDR2 YYNGEE.

The chain recombines TRBV28 with TRBJ1-2. This CDR3 has 14 residues. Germline CDR1 MDHEN, CDR2 SYDVKM. CDR3 protein: CASLPLRDRYGYTF.

The CDR3 here is CASGTGSNTGELFF. This chain links TRBV5-1 with TRBJ2-2; TCRdb proposes TRBD1, but this gene call is untestable without DNA. Germline V CDR1 and CDR2: SGHRS, YFSETQ. The CDR3 sequence is 14 residues long.

The chain recombines TRBV9 with TRBJ2-3. The CDR3 is 15 residues long. Germline-derived CDR1 and CDR2 are SGDLS and YYNGEE. This CDR3 reads CASTGGAAGTDTQYF.

The rearrangement links TRBV7-8 to TRBJ2-7; the D gene TCRdb calls, TRBD2, cannot be checked with no DNA. Per germline, CDR1 SGHVS and CDR2 FQNEAQ. The CDR3 runs 19 residues. Here the CDR3 reads CASSLGNRLAGDFSYEQYF.